This TCR beta chain was retrieved from a study of CD8+ T cells in alopecia areata. This clone has only a few counts. Other DNA sequences in this sample translate to the same CDR3. Following RNA extraction, reverse transcription yielded cDNA that acted as the sequencing template. The method was immunoSEQ multiplex PCR; TCRdb's version includes in-frame clones alone and lacks a portion of them. This table holds 180,000 or so clones, roughly 63% found once. The treatment: oral pan-JAK inhibitor, 5-10 mg twice daily. The TCR originated in a human donor with alopecia areata. The input for sequencing was CD4+ T cells sorted from blood, taken between weeks 55 and 65, from a patient treated with tofacitinib.

CDR3 loop: CSVDRGGTEAFF. In DNA, the CDR3 is TGCAGCGTTGACAGGGGCGGCACTGAAGCTTTCTTT. This chain connects TRBV29-1 to TRBJ1-1; D is possibly TRBD1 (6 bases). The CDR3 spans 12 residues. V was trimmed by 3 bases and J by 4 bases, leaving 9 bases between them. The germline V gene encodes CDR1 SQVTM and CDR2 ANQGSEA.